The TCR beta chain described here comes from a study of CD8 T cells in Susac syndrome. There are 17 residues in the CDR3. Trimming took off 1 base at V and 6 bases at J, with 18 bases between the two ends. Per the germline V gene, CDR1 is SGHDN and CDR2 is FVKESK. From blood CD8+ and CD4+ T cells, the TCR beta chain was sequenced. Reverse transcription of roughly 0.45 to 1 ug RNA was performed with random hexamers. Using its own MiXCR run on the immunoSEQ multiplex PCR reads, TCRdb lists one record per CDR3 protein. The data hold hundreds of thousands of distinct CDR3 sequences, with about 82% observed a single time.

The rearrangement uses TRBV14 and TRBJ2-2; D is uncertain. The clonotype was recovered from a human donor with multiple sclerosis. Material for sequencing was CD8+ T cells from PBMCs. The CDR3 sequence is CASSQVSARRSAGELFF. The CDR3 coding sequence is TGTGCCAGCAGCCAAGTTTCAGCCCGGAGATCGGCCGGGGAGCTGTTTTTT.